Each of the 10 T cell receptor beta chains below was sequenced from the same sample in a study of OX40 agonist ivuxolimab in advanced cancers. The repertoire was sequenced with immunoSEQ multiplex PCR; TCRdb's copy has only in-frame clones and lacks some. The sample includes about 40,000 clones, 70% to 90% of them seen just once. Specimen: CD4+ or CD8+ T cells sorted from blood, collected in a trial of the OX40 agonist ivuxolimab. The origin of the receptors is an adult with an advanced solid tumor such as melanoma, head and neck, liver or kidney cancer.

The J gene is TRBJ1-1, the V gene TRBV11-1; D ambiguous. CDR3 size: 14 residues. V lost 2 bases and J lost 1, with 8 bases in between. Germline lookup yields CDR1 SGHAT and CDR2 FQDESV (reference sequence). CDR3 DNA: TGTGCCAGCAGCTTACTGTCGGGGAACACTGAAGCTTTCTTT. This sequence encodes CASSLLSGNTEAFF. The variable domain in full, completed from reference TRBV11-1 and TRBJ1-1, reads EAEVAQSPRYKITEKSQAVAFWCDPISGHATLYWYRQILGQGPELLVQFQDESVVDDSQLPKDRFSAERLKGVDSTLKIQPAELGDSAMYLCASSLLSGNTEAFFGQGTRLTVV.

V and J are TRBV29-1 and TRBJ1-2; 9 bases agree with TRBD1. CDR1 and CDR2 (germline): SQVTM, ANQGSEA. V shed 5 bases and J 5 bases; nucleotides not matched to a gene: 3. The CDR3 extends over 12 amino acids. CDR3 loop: CSVTGGEYGYTF. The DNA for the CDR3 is TGCAGCGTTACAGGGGGCGAATATGGCTACACCTTC.

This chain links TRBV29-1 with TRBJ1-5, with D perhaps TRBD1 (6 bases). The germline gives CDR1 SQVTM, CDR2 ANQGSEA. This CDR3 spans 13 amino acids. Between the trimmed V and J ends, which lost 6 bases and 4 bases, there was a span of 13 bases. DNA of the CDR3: TGCAGCGTCGAGGGGGGGGATAATCAGCCCCAGCATTTT. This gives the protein CSVEGGDNQPQHF.

As DNA, the CDR3 is TGCAGCACCGGGGAGCTGTTTTTT. It translates to CSTGELFF. J is TRBJ2-2 and V is TRBV29-1; no reliable D call. V gave up 8 bases and J gave up 5 bases, with 0 bases separating them. CDR3 length equals 8 residues. In germline, CDR1 is SQVTM, CDR2 ANQGSEA.

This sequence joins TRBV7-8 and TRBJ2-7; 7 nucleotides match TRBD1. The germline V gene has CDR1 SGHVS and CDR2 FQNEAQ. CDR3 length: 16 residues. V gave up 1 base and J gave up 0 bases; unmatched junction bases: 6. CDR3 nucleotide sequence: TGTGCCAGCAGCTTAGGAGGGACAGAGAGCTCCTACGAGCAGTACTTC. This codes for CASSLGGTESSYEQYF.

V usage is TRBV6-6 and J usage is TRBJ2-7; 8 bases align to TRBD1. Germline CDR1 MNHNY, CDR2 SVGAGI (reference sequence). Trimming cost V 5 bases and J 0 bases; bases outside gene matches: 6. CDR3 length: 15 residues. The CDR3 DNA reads TGTGCCAGCAGTGTCCGGGACAGGACCTCCTACGAGCAGTACTTC. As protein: CASSVRDRTSYEQYF.

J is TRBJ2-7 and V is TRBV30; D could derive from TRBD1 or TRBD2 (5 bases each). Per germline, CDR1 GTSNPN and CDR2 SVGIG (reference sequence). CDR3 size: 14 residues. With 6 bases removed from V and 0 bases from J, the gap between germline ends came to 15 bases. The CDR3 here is CACCGTGSSYEQYF. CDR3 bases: TGTGCCTGTTGTGGGACGGGGAGCTCCTACGAGCAGTACTTC.

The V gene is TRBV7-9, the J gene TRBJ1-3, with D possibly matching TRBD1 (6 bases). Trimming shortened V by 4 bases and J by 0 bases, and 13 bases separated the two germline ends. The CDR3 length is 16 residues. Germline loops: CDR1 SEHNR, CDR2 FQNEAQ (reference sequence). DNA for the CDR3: TGTGCCAGCAGCTCAACGGGGGGCCACTCTGGAAACACCATATATTTT. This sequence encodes CASSSTGGHSGNTIYF.

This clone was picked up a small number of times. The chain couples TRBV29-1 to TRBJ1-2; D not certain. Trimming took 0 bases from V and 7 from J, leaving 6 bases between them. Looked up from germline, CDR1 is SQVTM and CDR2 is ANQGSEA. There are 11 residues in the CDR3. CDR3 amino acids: CSVEDLSGYTF. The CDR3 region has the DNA TGCAGCGTTGAAGATCTGAGTGGCTACACCTTC. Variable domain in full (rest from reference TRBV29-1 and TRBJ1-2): SAVISQKPSRDICQRGTSLTIQCQVDSQVTMMFWYRQQPGQSLTLIATANQGSEATYESGFVIDKFPISRPNLTFSTLTVSNMSPEDSSIYLCSVEDLSGYTFGSGTRLTVV.

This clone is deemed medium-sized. CDR3 sequence: CASSYLHNEQFF. As DNA, the CDR3 is TGTGCCAGCAGTTACCTCCACAATGAGCAGTTCTTC. The V gene is TRBV6-5, the J gene TRBJ2-1; D is uncertain. This CDR3 is 12 amino acids long. V lost 2 bases and J lost 5, with 4 bases in between. Looked up from germline, CDR1 is MNHEY and CDR2 is SVGAGI.